The TCR beta chain described here comes from a study of blood T cell repertoires in COVID-19. Background on the study: PBMCs, B-cell-depleted T cells, or T cells were the source of the cDNA or gDNA that made up the material.

Profiled with immunoSEQ multiplex PCR; TCRdb holds only in-frame clones, not every one. This sample has over 250,000 clones; roughly 91% occur once, and the top ten carry 0.99%. In this sample, this clone turned up once. The CDR3 consists of 17 residues. Germline V gene sequence: CDR1 SGDLS, CDR2 YYNGEE. V lost 4 bases and J lost 0; bases outside the gene matches: 9. This clonotype originated in a woman between 40 and 55 years old who had recovered from COVID-19. The V gene is TRBV9, the J gene TRBJ2-3, with TRBD2 identical over 9 bases. The sample comprised peripheral blood. The CDR3 here is CASSTRGSGRSTDTQYF. In nucleotides, the CDR3 is TGTGCCAGCAGCACAAGGGGGAGCGGGAGGAGCACAGATACGCAGTATTTT.